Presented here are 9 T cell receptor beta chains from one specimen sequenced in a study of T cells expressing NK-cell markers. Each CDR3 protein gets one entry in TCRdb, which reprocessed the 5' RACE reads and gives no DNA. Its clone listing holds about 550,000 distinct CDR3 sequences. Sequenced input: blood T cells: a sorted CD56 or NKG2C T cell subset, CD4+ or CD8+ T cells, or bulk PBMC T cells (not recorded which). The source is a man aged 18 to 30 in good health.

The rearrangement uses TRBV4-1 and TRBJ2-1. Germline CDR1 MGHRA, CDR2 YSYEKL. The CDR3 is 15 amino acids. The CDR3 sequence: CASSQAQGALNEQFF.

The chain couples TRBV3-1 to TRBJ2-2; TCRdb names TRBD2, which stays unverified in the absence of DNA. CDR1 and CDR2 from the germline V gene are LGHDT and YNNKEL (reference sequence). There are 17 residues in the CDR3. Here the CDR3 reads CASSQDRKRGVTGELFF.

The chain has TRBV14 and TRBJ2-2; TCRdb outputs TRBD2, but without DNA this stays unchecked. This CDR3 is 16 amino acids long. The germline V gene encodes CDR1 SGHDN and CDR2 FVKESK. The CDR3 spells CASSQEVEGYTGELFF.

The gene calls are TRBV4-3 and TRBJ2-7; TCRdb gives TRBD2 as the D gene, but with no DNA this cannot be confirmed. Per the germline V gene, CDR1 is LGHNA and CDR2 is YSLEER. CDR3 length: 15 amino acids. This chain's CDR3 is CASSQDLAGVGEQYF.

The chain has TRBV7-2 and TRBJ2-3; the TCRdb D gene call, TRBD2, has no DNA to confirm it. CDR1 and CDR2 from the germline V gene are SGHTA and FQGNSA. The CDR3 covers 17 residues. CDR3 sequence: CASSLRIRDSGGDTQYF.

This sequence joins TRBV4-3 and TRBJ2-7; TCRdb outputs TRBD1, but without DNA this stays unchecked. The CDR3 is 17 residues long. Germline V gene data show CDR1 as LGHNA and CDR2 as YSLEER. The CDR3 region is CASSQDTAPGVSYEQYF.

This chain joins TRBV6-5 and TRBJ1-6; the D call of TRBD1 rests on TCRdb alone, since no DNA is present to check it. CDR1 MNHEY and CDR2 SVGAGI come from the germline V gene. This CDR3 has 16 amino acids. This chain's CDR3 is CASRWDRSSYNSPLHF.

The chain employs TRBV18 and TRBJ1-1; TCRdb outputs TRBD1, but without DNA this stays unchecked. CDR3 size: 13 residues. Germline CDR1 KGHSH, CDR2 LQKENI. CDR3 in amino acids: CASSRTARTEAFF. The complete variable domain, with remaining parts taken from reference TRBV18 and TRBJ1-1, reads NAGVMQNPRHLVRRRGQEARLRCSPMKGHSHVYWYRQLPEEGLKFMVYLQKENIIDESGMPKERFSAEFPKEGPSILRIQQVVRGDSAAYFCASSRTARTEAFFGQGTRLTVV.

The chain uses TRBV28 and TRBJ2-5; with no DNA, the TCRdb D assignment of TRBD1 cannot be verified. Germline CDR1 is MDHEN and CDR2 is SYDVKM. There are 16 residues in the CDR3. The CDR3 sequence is CASSLGGPAGQETQYF.